One sample yielded the 31 T cell receptor beta chains listed below, sequenced in a study of blood T cells in healthy people across ages. The second PCR ran roughly 6 to 11 cycles with a sample-barcoded 5' primer and J-beta primers. TCRdb recomputed calls from the 5' RACE reads with MiXCR, one row per CDR3 protein. This sample has roughly 1,500,000 distinct CDR3 sequences, with 30% to 40% found just once. Source material: blood. The receptors stem from a young woman in good health.

The CDR3 region has the DNA TGTGCCAGCCCCAACGACCTTCCAATCTCCTACGAGCGGTACTTC. This translates into CASPNDLPISYERYF. The chain combines TRBV21-1 with TRBJ2-7. TRBV21-1 constitutes a pseudogene. CDR3 length: 15 amino acids.

This clonotype was counted between two and nine times. The chain couples TRBV20-1 to TRBJ2-1; 10 bases match TRBD2. Unmatched junction bases numbered 7, after V lost 7 bases and J lost 7 bases. Germline CDR1 and CDR2: DFQATT and SNEGSKA (reference sequence). The CDR3 runs 13 residues. The CDR3 protein is CSVQTSGPNEQFF. The CDR3 DNA is TGCAGTGTTCAGACTAGCGGGCCTAATGAGCAGTTCTTC.

The chain couples TRBV7-9 to TRBJ2-6; D unclear. V shed 5 bases and J shed 1 base, with 18 bases lying between them. This CDR3 has 18 residues. The germline V gene encodes CDR1 SEHNR and CDR2 FQNEAQ (reference sequence). The CDR3 DNA is TGTGCCAGCAGCCGACTCGGGCCCCTAAGTTCTGGGGCCAACGTCCTGACTTTC. As protein: CASSRLGPLSSGANVLTF.

This clonotype occurred a few times. J is TRBJ1-4 and V is TRBV6-5; D may be TRBD1 (5 bases). Trimming removed 7 bases from V and 5 bases from J, with 11 bases in between. Germline lookup yields CDR1 MNHEY and CDR2 SVGAGI. The CDR3 is made up of 13 amino acids. As DNA, the CDR3 is TGTGCCAGCACCTCCGGGGGAAATGAAAAACTGTTTTTT. Translating it yields CASTSGGNEKLFF.

The rearrangement uses TRBV18 and TRBJ2-4, with TRBD2 as a possible D gene (5 bases). Per the germline V gene, CDR1 is KGHSH and CDR2 is LQKENI. Trimming shortened V by 1 base and J by 1 base, and 17 bases separated the two germline ends. The CDR3 has 18 residues. The CDR3 spells CASSPLAPGPGAKNIQYF. CDR3 nucleotide sequence: TGTGCCAGCTCACCACTTGCCCCAGGTCCGGGGGCCAAAAACATTCAGTACTTC.

The V call is TRBV20-1, the J call TRBJ2-1; perhaps D is TRBD1 or TRBD2 (5 bases each). Germline CDR1 reads DFQATT; CDR2 reads SNEGSKA (reference sequence). CDR3 size: 13 residues. Trimming left V 8 bases short and J 3 bases short, with 14 bases between. CDR3 in amino acids: CSPSGTNYNEQFF. The DNA for the CDR3 is TGCAGTCCATCCGGGACCAACTACAATGAGCAGTTCTTC.

Note on this clonotype: A junction boundary mismatches the germline segment, possibly from a read error. The gene calls are TRBV12-3 or TRBV12-4 and TRBJ2-7; 8 nucleotides line up with TRBD1. This CDR3 has 16 residues. CDR3 loop: CVSSLNQGAVSYEQYF. The CDR3 nucleotides are TGTGTCAGCAGTTTAAACCAGGGGGCCGTCTCCTACGAGCAGTACTTC.

This clonotype was recorded many times. The chain couples TRBV5-1 to TRBJ2-7; D gene unclear. Germline CDR1 reads SGHRS; CDR2 reads YFSETQ. Trimming took 1 base from V and 2 from J, leaving 7 bases between them. The CDR3 covers 13 residues. The CDR3 loop reads CASSLNTAYEQYF. Here the CDR3 DNA reads TGCGCCAGCAGCTTGAACACCGCCTACGAGCAGTACTTC.

The CDR3 region has the DNA TGTGCCTGGAGTAAAGGGACAGGGGTGTCAGATACGCAGTATTTT. Translating gives CAWSKGTGVSDTQYF. The genes are TRBV30 and TRBJ2-3; 10 nucleotides match TRBD1. The CDR3 sequence is 15 residues long. CDR1 GTSNPN and CDR2 SVGIG come from the germline V gene (reference sequence). Trimming at V came to 2 bases and at J to 4 bases, leaving 6 bases not matched to a gene.

This clonotype showed up just a few times. This chain uses TRBV6-1 with TRBJ2-1, with TRBD1 matching over 10 bases. The CDR3 totals 14 residues. Germline V gene data show CDR1 as MNHNS and CDR2 as SASEGT. V was pared by 8 bases and J by 12 bases, with 13 bases of the junction left unmatched. CDR3 nucleotides: TGTGCCAGCCGGAAGGGACAGGGGACGTCGCGGCAGTTCTTC. Translation gives CASRKGQGTSRQFF.

This clonotype turned up a few times. The chain employs TRBV5-1 and TRBJ2-3; D gene uncertain. Germline V CDR1 and CDR2: SGHRS, YFSETQ. The CDR3 covers 15 residues. V lost 4 bases and J 0 bases, leaving 12 bases between the germline ends. Written as DNA, the CDR3 is TGCGCCAGCAGCATGGACGGGCGTAGCACAGATACGCAGTATTTT. Translated: CASSMDGRSTDTQYF.

The rearrangement links TRBV6-6 to TRBJ2-2; 8 bases align to TRBD1. This CDR3 has 14 residues. CDR1 and CDR2 from the germline V gene are MNHNY and SVGAGI (reference sequence). The V segment lost 7 bases and the J segment 5 bases; nucleotides outside the gene matches: 6. The CDR3: CASKQGDETGELFF. The CDR3, as DNA: TGTGCCAGCAAACAGGGGGACGAGACCGGGGAGCTGTTTTTT.

The count of this clonotype is one. The V call is TRBV7-8, the J call TRBJ1-5, with 8 bases aligning to TRBD1. CDR1 is SGHVS and CDR2 is FQNEAQ in the germline V gene. The CDR3 extends over 16 amino acids. Trimming removed 3 bases from V and 1 base from J; junction bases left unmatched: 5. CDR3 sequence (DNA): TGTGCCAGCAGCTTGGCCTGGACAGGGAGCAATCAGCCCCAGCATTTT. This encodes CASSLAWTGSNQPQHF.

This clonotype has just a few counts. The chain uses TRBV14 and TRBJ2-1, with a possible D match to TRBD2 (5 bases). V was clipped by 3 bases and J by 6 bases, with 24 bases between them. There are 18 residues in the CDR3. The germline CDR1 and CDR2 sequences are SGHDN and FVKESK. The CDR3 loop is CASSQLPRAGAWVNEQFF. CDR3 DNA sequence: TGTGCCAGCAGCCAGCTCCCCCGGGCGGGTGCATGGGTCAATGAGCAGTTCTTC.

This clonotype has more than one count but fewer than ten. The chain couples TRBV20-1 to TRBJ1-2; D gene ambiguous. Trimming stripped 5 bases from V and 6 bases from J, with 10 bases between. This CDR3 region has 11 residues. From germline, CDR1 is DFQATT and CDR2 SNEGSKA (reference sequence). CDR3 in amino acids: CSAFRADGYTF. The CDR3 nucleotides read TGCAGTGCTTTTAGGGCGGATGGCTACACCTTC.

J is TRBJ1-5 and V is TRBV18, with 9 bases identical to TRBD1. CDR3 length equals 16 residues. Germline CDR1 reads KGHSH; CDR2 reads LQKENI. V shed 3 bases, J shed 5 bases, and the junction held 8 bases outside the gene matches. For the CDR3, the DNA is TGTGCCAGCTCACCTCCGGACAGGGGATACGATCAGCCCCAGCATTTT. This translates into CASSPPDRGYDQPQHF.

The rearrangement joins TRBV7-2 to TRBJ2-5; D is perhaps TRBD2 (6 bases). CDR3 length: 15 residues. V was cut by 4 bases and J by 8 bases, with 20 bases left in between. The germline gives CDR1 SGHTA, CDR2 FQGNSA. The CDR3 nucleotides read TGTGCCAGCAGCTCGCCCGACGGGGGAATAGGTACCCAGTACTTC. Its translation is CASSSPDGGIGTQYF.

The sample holds many counts of this clonotype. Compared with germline, one end of the junction differs, possibly owing to a read error. V gene TRBV5-1 combines with J gene TRBJ1-1; maybe TRBD1 (5 bases). From germline, CDR1 is SGHRS and CDR2 YFSETQ. The CDR3 sequence is 13 residues long. The DNA for the CDR3 is TGTGCCAGCTCACGGGACGGGAACACTGAAGCTTTCTTT. Its translation: CASSRDGNTEAFF.

This clonotype showed up many times. CDR3 coding DNA: TGCGCCAGCAGCCACTGGGGTTACGAGCAGTACTTC. Protein: CASSHWGYEQYF. J is TRBJ2-7 and V is TRBV4-1; D is uncertain. The CDR3 sequence is 12 residues long. Trimming removed 3 bases at V and 4 bases at J, with 7 bases between. Germline V gene data show CDR1 as MGHRA and CDR2 as YSYEKL.

The chain has TRBV9 and TRBJ2-1, with 8 bases identical to TRBD1. The tail of the sequence fits TRBJ2-7 better, so the J call may be wrong. Germline V lookup: CDR1 SGDLS, CDR2 YYNGEE. The CDR3 runs 14 residues. The CDR3 here is CASSVDREWNEQYF. CDR3 DNA sequence: TGTGCCAGCAGCGTGGACAGGGAGTGGAACGAGCAGTACTTC.

This clonotype has only a few counts. The V call is TRBV9, the J call TRBJ1-2, with 7 bases fitting TRBD1. The CDR3 extends over 14 amino acids. Germline assignment: CDR1 SGDLS and CDR2 YYNGEE. Germline trimming cut 3 bases from V and 13 bases from J; bases unmatched to any gene: 15. The CDR3 is CASSAAAGGRSLTF. The CDR3 nucleotides read TGTGCCAGCAGCGCGGCGGCAGGGGGTAGGTCTCTCACCTTC.

The rearrangement joins TRBV2 to TRBJ1-1; no definite D call. The CDR3 extends over 14 amino acids. The V end lost 3 bases, the J end lost 1 base, and 9 bases lay between the germline ends. Looked up from germline, CDR1 is SNHLY and CDR2 is FYNNEI. The CDR3 sequence is CASSDPRWNTEAFF. The DNA for the CDR3 is TGTGCCAGCAGTGATCCCCGGTGGAACACTGAAGCTTTCTTT. Drawing the rest from reference TRBV2 and TRBJ1-1, the complete variable domain is EPEVTQTPSHQVTQMGQEVILRCVPISNHLYFYWYRQILGQKVEFLVSFYNNEISEKSEIFDDQFSVERPDGSNFTLKIRSTKLEDSAMYFCASSDPRWNTEAFFGQGTRLTVV.

This clonotype has just a few counts. The rearrangement uses TRBV3-1 and TRBJ2-7; tentatively, D is TRBD2 (6 bases). Trimming removed 0 bases at V and 0 bases at J, with 15 bases between. In germline, CDR1 is LGHDT, CDR2 YNNKEL (reference sequence). This CDR3 is built from 17 residues. The CDR3 region is CASSQEGLSRSSYEQYF. CDR3 nucleotides: TGTGCCAGCAGCCAAGAGGGACTCTCCAGGAGCTCCTACGAGCAGTACTTC.

The chain employs TRBV7-6 and TRBJ1-4, with D maybe TRBD1 (5 bases). With 5 bases removed from V and 8 bases from J, the gap between germline ends came to 18 bases. The CDR3 is 15 amino acids. CDR1 is SGHVS, CDR2 FNYEAQ, per germline. In DNA form, the CDR3 reads TGTGCCAGCAGCCTCGACGGGGGGGATGGGGAAAAACTGTTTTTT. It yields the protein CASSLDGGDGEKLFF.

The chain employs TRBV7-8 and TRBJ2-3, with 8 nucleotides matching TRBD2. The J segment lost 6 bases and the V segment lost 5 bases, leaving 10 bases of the junction unmatched. Germline lookup yields CDR1 SGHVS and CDR2 FQNEAQ. The CDR3 length is 15 residues. As DNA, the CDR3 is TGTGCCAGCAGCCCGAGCGGGAGCTATGCGGATACGCAGTATTTT. This translates into CASSPSGSYADTQYF.

The chain combines TRBV7-3 with TRBJ2-5; the D gene is possibly TRBD1 (6 bases). V gave up 8 bases and J gave up 7 bases, with 17 bases separating them. The CDR3 runs to 13 residues. CDR1 and CDR2 (germline): SGHTA, FQGTGA. DNA for the CDR3: TGTGCCAGCTGGAGCAGGGGCAAACGGACCCAGTACTTC. Translating it yields CASWSRGKRTQYF.

The V gene is TRBV6-1, the J gene TRBJ2-5; 7 nucleotides match TRBD1. Trimming took 4 bases from V and 4 from J; bases not matched to a gene: 12. The germline gives CDR1 MNHNS, CDR2 SASEGT. The CDR3 covers 16 residues. The CDR3 sequence: CASSGGRQGPGETQYF. CDR3 sequence (DNA): TGTGCCAGCAGTGGGGGGAGACAGGGTCCGGGAGAGACCCAGTACTTC.

V and J are TRBV6-5 and TRBJ2-3; 7 bases agree with TRBD2. The CDR3 has 12 residues. CDR1 is MNHEY and CDR2 is SVGAGI in the germline V gene. The DNA of the CDR3 is TGTGCGTGCGGGGGTAATACAGATACGCAGTATTTT. It is translated as CACGGNTDTQYF.

V usage is TRBV20-1 and J usage is TRBJ2-1; maybe TRBD2 (5 bases). The CDR3 contains 16 residues. Trimming removed 6 bases from V and 7 bases from J, with 25 bases in between. The germline V gene encodes CDR1 DFQATT and CDR2 SNEGSKA (reference sequence). The CDR3 region has the DNA TGCAGTGCCCCCGATGGCGAGGGCCCCCCCGGTAATGAGCAGTTCTTC. Translating gives CSAPDGEGPPGNEQFF.

The chain links TRBV20-1 to TRBJ2-1, with D perhaps matching TRBD2 (6 bases). This CDR3 has 13 residues. Per the germline V gene, CDR1 is DFQATT and CDR2 is SNEGSKA (reference sequence). V shed 6 bases and J shed 9 bases, with 18 bases lying between them. CDR3 sequence reads: CSAPSAGQSEQFF. The CDR3, as DNA: TGCAGTGCCCCGTCGGCGGGGCAATCTGAGCAGTTCTTC.

This clonotype was found many times. V gene TRBV29-1 combines with J gene TRBJ2-7, with 12 bases that match TRBD1. The CDR3 extends over 13 amino acids. CDR1 and CDR2 (germline): SQVTM, ANQGSEA. CDR3 DNA sequence: TGCGGGGGGACAGGGGGCTCTTTAGGCGAGCAGTACTTC. Translated, it gives CGGTGGSLGEQYF.